The 6 T cell receptor beta chains below all came from one sample that was sequenced in a study of blood T cell repertoires in COVID-19. Data came from immunoSEQ multiplex PCR; TCRdb stores just in-frame clones and leaves some out. The sample carries roughly 36,000 clones, 85% recorded once. Sequencing used peripheral blood. The receptors derive from a man in his 60s with acute or convalescent COVID-19.

This chain connects TRBV7-3 to TRBJ2-7, with 7 bases fitting TRBD1. V trimming: 2 bases; J trimming: 6 bases; junction bases outside the gene matches: 4. This CDR3 has 13 residues. Germline assignment: CDR1 SGHTA and CDR2 FQGTGA. The CDR3 region is CASSLDRVGEQYF. The CDR3 DNA reads as TGTGCCAGCAGCTTAGACAGGGTGGGCGAGCAGTACTTC.

The chain combines TRBV19 with TRBJ2-6; the match to TRBD1 covers 7 bases. V shed 7 bases, J shed 0 bases, and the junction held 0 bases outside the gene matches. The CDR3 loop spans 14 amino acids. Germline V gives CDR1 LNHDA, CDR2 SQIVND (reference sequence). This chain's CDR3 is CASNRGSGANVLTF. The CDR3 DNA follows: TGTGCCAGTAACAGGGGCTCTGGGGCCAACGTCCTGACTTTC.

The V call is TRBV3-1 (or the pseudogene TRBV3-2), the J call TRBJ2-3, with D perhaps matching TRBD2 (6 bases). The length of the CDR3 is 15 residues. Per germline, CDR1 LGHDT and CDR2 YNNKEL (reference sequence). The germline V and J ends were trimmed by 8 bases and 2 bases, with 17 bases remaining between them. The CDR3 nucleotides read TGTGCCAGCGGCCTTGGGGGGACTCACACAGATACGCAGTATTTT. Translating it yields CASGLGGTHTDTQYF.

The chain couples TRBV6-5 to TRBJ1-5; TRBD1 agrees at 8 bases. The V and J ends lost 6 bases and 1 base, in that order; junction bases with no gene match: 5. Germline assignment: CDR1 MNHEY and CDR2 SVGAGI. CDR3 size: 15 residues. The CDR3: CASRGQGVSNQPQHF. The CDR3, as DNA: TGTGCCAGCAGAGGACAGGGTGTGAGCAATCAGCCCCAGCATTTT.

V and J are TRBV7-2 and TRBJ2-7, with D possibly TRBD2 on 5 matching bases. The CDR3 extends over 15 amino acids. Germline V lookup: CDR1 SGHTA, CDR2 FQGNSA. Trimming removed 5 bases at V and 5 bases at J, with 19 bases between. As DNA, the CDR3 is TGTGCCAGCAGCCCCATGGGTGGGCGGGCCGACGAGCAGTACTTC. Translating it yields CASSPMGGRADEQYF.

The genes are TRBV2 and TRBJ2-2; 9 positions agree with TRBD1. This CDR3 spans 13 amino acids. J gave up 8 bases and V 6 bases, and 4 bases lay outside the gene matches. Germline V CDR1 and CDR2: SNHLY, FYNNEI. The CDR3 protein is CASRNRGLGELFF. The CDR3 bases are TGTGCCAGCAGGAACAGGGGGCTGGGGGAGCTGTTTTTT.